These 10 T cell receptor beta chains originate from one sample sequenced in a study of Ad26.COV2.S vaccination and SARS-CoV-2 variants. Generated by immunoSEQ multiplex PCR, the TCRdb table keeps only in-frame clones and is missing some. In the table there are roughly 460,000 clones, 89% of which are singletons. Treatment given: 15 to 20 received Ad26.COV2.S at low or high dose, single or two shots; about five received placebo; per-sample allocation not given. Sampling happened 63 days after the first vaccine or placebo injection. This material consisted of peripheral blood, taken in a trial of Ad26.COV2.S vaccine versus placebo. The receptors come from a person between 18 and 65 years old who received the Ad26.COV2.S COVID-19 vaccine or a placebo.

The chain employs TRBV6-5 and TRBJ2-2, with D uncertain. V was trimmed by 8 bases and J by 0 bases, leaving 13 bases between them. Germline CDR1 is MNHEY and CDR2 is SVGAGI. This CDR3 spans 15 amino acids. The CDR3 nucleotides read TGTGCCAGCCGTTCAAATTTCGCGAACACCGGGGAGCTGTTTTTT. It yields the protein CASRSNFANTGELFF.

J is TRBJ1-1 and V is TRBV18, with D maybe TRBD1 (5 bases). The CDR3 extends over 13 amino acids. V lost 8 bases and J 3 bases, leaving 13 bases between the germline ends. Germline assignment: CDR1 KGHSH and CDR2 LQKENI. In DNA form, the CDR3 reads TGTGCCAGCGCGACAGAGGGTTACACTGAAGCTTTCTTT. Translation gives CASATEGYTEAFF.

The J gene is TRBJ1-2, the V gene TRBV7-9; 7 bases agree with TRBD1. The V segment lost 2 bases and the J segment 4 bases; nucleotides outside the gene matches: 4. The germline CDR1 and CDR2 sequences are SEHNR and FQNEAQ (reference sequence). This CDR3 contains 14 residues. The CDR3, as DNA: TGTGCCAGCAGCTTAACAGGGGCCTCCTATGGCTACACCTTC. Translated: CASSLTGASYGYTF.

V usage is TRBV6-2 or TRBV6-3 and J usage is TRBJ2-5; either TRBD1 or TRBD2 may fit D (5 bases each). This CDR3 is built from 13 residues. Looked up from germline, CDR1 is MNHEY and CDR2 is SVGEGT. Trimming pared 5 bases from V and 8 bases from J, leaving 15 bases between. CDR3 region: CASSQGTSTTQYF. The CDR3 nucleotides are TGTGCCAGCAGTCAAGGGACGTCTACTACCCAGTACTTC.

The V call is TRBV6-2 or TRBV6-3, the J call TRBJ2-5, with TRBD2 identical over 10 bases. V was pared by 4 bases and J by 1 base, with 9 bases of the junction left unmatched. CDR3 length: 17 residues. Looked up from germline, CDR1 is MNHEY and CDR2 is SVGEGT. For the CDR3, the DNA is TGTGCCAGCAGTTTCGTCCTGGAGCGGGGGGGCCAAGAGACCCAGTACTTC. Residues: CASSFVLERGGQETQYF.

The rearrangement joins TRBV13 to TRBJ1-3; TRBD1 might be the D (5 bases). CDR1 PRHDT and CDR2 FYEKMQ come from the germline V gene (reference sequence). The V end was cut by 0 bases, the J end by 4 bases, with 10 bases between. The length of the CDR3 is 15 residues. CDR3 loop: CASSLGWGTGNTIYF. CDR3 nucleotides: TGTGCCAGCAGCTTAGGGTGGGGCACCGGAAACACCATATATTTT.

The CDR3 is CASSPRVVYGYTF. CDR3 in DNA: TGTGCCAGCAGCCCCCGGGTCGTCTATGGCTACACCTTC. This chain links TRBV12-3 or TRBV12-4 with TRBJ1-2, with D hard to call. This CDR3 is 13 amino acids long. V lost 6 bases, J lost 4 bases, and 12 bases lay in between.

The V call is TRBV24-1, the J call TRBJ1-5, with D possibly TRBD1 on 5 matching bases. Germline CDR1 and CDR2: KGHDR and SFDVKD. The CDR3 spans 13 residues. V lost 5 bases and J 5 bases, leaving 9 bases between the germline ends. The CDR3 DNA reads TGTGCCACCAGTGCGGGGGGTTATCAGCCCCAGCATTTT. It is translated as CATSAGGYQPQHF.

CDR3 coding DNA: TGTGCCAGCTCACCACCGGGACAGCTGAACACCGGGGAGCTGTTTTTT. Protein sequence: CASSPPGQLNTGELFF. The genes are TRBV18 and TRBJ2-2, with 7 nucleotides matching TRBD1. The J segment lost 1 base and the V segment lost 0 bases, leaving 2 bases of the junction unmatched. From germline, CDR1 is KGHSH and CDR2 LQKENI. This CDR3 region has 16 residues.

The chain recombines TRBV4-1 with TRBJ2-3, with 9 bases identical to TRBD2. The CDR3 is made up of 17 amino acids. Germline V gives CDR1 MGHRA, CDR2 YSYEKL. V shed 3 bases, J shed 3 bases, and the junction held 10 bases outside the gene matches. CDR3 sequence (DNA): TGCGCCAGCAGCCAGTTTATAGCGGGAGATGAGACAGATACGCAGTATTTT. Its translation is CASSQFIAGDETDTQYF.